This TCR beta chain originates from a study of radiotherapy plus CTLA-4 blockade in lung cancer. Study details: Around 19% of patients responded objectively, and roughly 34% achieved disease control.

Regarding the study as a whole: Some TCR clones had been derived from tumors. These clones expanded in peripheral blood after radiotherapy plus ipilimumab. Reports identified early blood T cell clone dynamics, with interferon-beta, as the best response predictor.

The repertoire was sequenced with immunoSEQ multiplex PCR; TCRdb's copy has only in-frame clones and lacks some. This sample has tens of thousands of clones, with about three quarters found just once. The CDR3 totals 15 residues. Trimming at V came to 6 bases and at J to 5 bases, leaving 10 bases not matched to a gene. Germline V gene data show CDR1 as SGHVS and CDR2 as FNYEAQ. Note on this clone: Antigen unknown.

Sequenced material: peripheral blood, taken from a patient treated with radiotherapy plus ipilimumab. The gene calls are TRBV7-6 and TRBJ2-7; TRBD1 agrees at 10 bases. The sequence derives from a human donor with non-small cell lung cancer whose response to radiotherapy plus ipilimumab could not be evaluated. The CDR3 region has the DNA TGTGCCAGCAGTCCTACCGGGACAGGGGTCAACGAGCAGTACTTC. Its translation: CASSPTGTGVNEQYF. Based on the CDR3 plus reference TRBV7-6 and TRBJ2-7, the full variable domain is GAGVSQSPRYKVTKRGQDVALRCDPISGHVSLYWYRQALGQGPEFLTYFNYEAQQDKSGLPNDRFSAERPEGSISTLTIQRTEQRDSAMYRCASSPTGTGVNEQYFGPGTRLTVT.